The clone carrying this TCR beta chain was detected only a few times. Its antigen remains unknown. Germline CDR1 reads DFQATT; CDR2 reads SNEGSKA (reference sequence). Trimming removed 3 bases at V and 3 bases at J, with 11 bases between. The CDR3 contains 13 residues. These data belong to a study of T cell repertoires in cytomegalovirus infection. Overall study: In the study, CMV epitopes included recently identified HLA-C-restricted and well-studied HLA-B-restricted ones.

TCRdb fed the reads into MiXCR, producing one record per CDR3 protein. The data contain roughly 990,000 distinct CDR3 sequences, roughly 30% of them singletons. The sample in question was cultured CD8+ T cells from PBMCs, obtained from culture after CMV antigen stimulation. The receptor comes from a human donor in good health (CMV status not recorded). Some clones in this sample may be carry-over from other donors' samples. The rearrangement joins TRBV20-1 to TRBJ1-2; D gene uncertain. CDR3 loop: CSASAAGDYGYTF. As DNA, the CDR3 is TGCAGTGCTAGTGCTGCGGGAGACTATGGCTACACCTTC.